The source of this T cell receptor (beta chain) is a study of regulatory T cells in long-lasting Graves disease. This clonotype was seen many times. Germline trimming cut 7 bases from V and 5 bases from J; bases unmatched to any gene: 11. The CDR3 length is 15 residues. Building the TCR beta libraries relied on iRepertoire HTBI primers, and CDR3 regions underwent Arm-PCR. TCRdb re-called the multiplex PCR reads through MiXCR, storing one row per CDR3 protein. This table has roughly 380,000 distinct CDR3 sequences, around a sixth appearing once. Time point given: newly diagnosed GD, antithyroid drugs for less than 3 months. TCR sequences were obtained from RNA taken from PBMCs.

The specimen comprised peripheral blood mononuclear cells (PBMCs), sampled at new diagnosis, from a patient treated with antithyroid drugs. This TCR came from a female donor with Graves disease. The J gene is TRBJ2-1, the V gene TRBV12-3 or TRBV12-4; 7 positions agree with TRBD2. CDR3 in amino acids: CASNTRTSANNEQFF. The CDR3 DNA follows: TGTGCCAGCAACACCCGAACTAGCGCCAACAATGAGCAGTTCTTC.